This entry lists 9 T cell receptor beta chains sequenced from one sample in a study of T cell responses to AZD1222 COVID-19 vaccine. TCRdb's copy holds only in-frame clones and misses some; the assay was immunoSEQ multiplex PCR. Altogether roughly 100,000 clones are present, roughly 91% being singletons, with the ten largest covering 3.5% to 4.5%. The source material was peripheral blood, sampled on day 0 of AZD1222 vaccination. These receptors originate from an adult in good health.

V gene TRBV28 combines with J gene TRBJ1-2, with 12 bases that match TRBD1. The CDR3 has 17 residues. Unmatched junction bases numbered 11, after V lost 5 bases and J lost 4 bases. CDR1 and CDR2 from the germline V gene are MDHEN and SYDVKM. CDR3 residues: CASSLARDRGRIYGYTF. The CDR3 nucleotides read TGTGCCAGCAGTCTCGCCCGGGACAGGGGGCGTATCTATGGCTACACCTTC.

This sequence joins TRBV6-5 and TRBJ1-2; 7 bases match TRBD1. The germline gives CDR1 MNHEY, CDR2 SVGAGI. The CDR3 is 15 amino acids. With 6 bases clipped from V and 4 bases from J, the junction kept 11 bases outside the gene matches. DNA for the CDR3: TGTGCCAGCAGCCCAAACAGGGGCTCGGGCTATGGCTACACCTTC. It specifies CASSPNRGSGYGYTF.

The J gene is TRBJ2-1, the V gene TRBV18; 10 nucleotides match TRBD2. Trimming cost V 2 bases and J 0 bases; bases outside gene matches: 1. Germline CDR1 and CDR2: KGHSH and LQKENI. The CDR3 runs 16 residues. The CDR3 loop is CASSPSSGGSYNEQFF. Written as DNA, the CDR3 is TGTGCCAGCTCACCATCTAGCGGGGGCTCCTACAATGAGCAGTTCTTC.

The V and J genes are TRBV7-8 and TRBJ1-1, with D perhaps matching TRBD1 (5 bases). This CDR3 contains 13 residues. Germline V lookup: CDR1 SGHVS, CDR2 FQNEAQ. Trimming removed 5 bases from V and 0 bases from J, with 7 bases in between. CDR3 nucleotide sequence: TGTGCCAGCAGCATGACAGTGAACACTGAAGCTTTCTTT. Amino acids: CASSMTVNTEAFF.

CDR3 residues: CASSSTDHSNQPQHF. DNA of the CDR3: TGTGCCAGCAGTTCGACGGATCATAGCAATCAGCCCCAGCATTTT. The chain uses TRBV28 and TRBJ1-5; no clear D. Trimming shortened V by 4 bases and J by 0 bases, and 10 bases separated the two germline ends. CDR1 is MDHEN and CDR2 is SYDVKM in the germline V gene. This CDR3 spans 15 amino acids.

V gene TRBV7-9 combines with J gene TRBJ2-7; the D gene is possibly TRBD2 (5 bases). This CDR3 has 14 amino acids. Germline V CDR1 and CDR2: SEHNR, FQNEAQ (reference sequence). V gave up 1 base and J gave up 2 bases, with 9 bases separating them. The CDR3 DNA follows: TGTGCCAGCAGCTTAGGAAGCGGTACCTACGAGCAGTACTTC. Residues: CASSLGSGTYEQYF.

The CDR3 DNA reads as TGTGCCAGCAGTGAGAACGACAGGGATACGCAGTATTTT. It encodes CASSENDRDTQYF. This chain uses TRBV2 with TRBJ2-3, with D maybe TRBD1 (6 bases). The CDR3 extends over 13 amino acids. Trimming stripped 3 bases from V and 6 bases from J, with 10 bases between. CDR1 and CDR2 from the germline V gene are SNHLY and FYNNEI.

The J gene is TRBJ1-1, the V gene TRBV3-1 (or the pseudogene TRBV3-2), with D perhaps matching TRBD1 (6 bases). The V gene lost 1 base and the J gene lost 4 bases, with 19 bases spanning the gap. The germline CDR1 and CDR2 sequences are LGHDT and YNNKEL (reference sequence). The CDR3 totals 17 residues. CDR3 nucleotide sequence: TGTGCCAGCAGCCAAGTAGGAGGGGGGGCGTTGGGCACTGAAGCTTTCTTT. Translation: CASSQVGGGALGTEAFF.

J is TRBJ2-7 and V is TRBV2; either TRBD1 or TRBD2 may fit D (5 bases each). The V gene lost 8 bases and the J gene lost 6 bases, with 17 bases spanning the gap. The CDR3 has 13 residues. Germline lookup yields CDR1 SNHLY and CDR2 FYNNEI. The CDR3 DNA follows: TGTGCCAGCGGGGGAGCCACTATGGGCGAGCAGTACTTC. This sequence encodes CASGGATMGEQYF.